Listed below are T cell receptor beta chains from one sample, sequenced in a study of blood T cells in healthy people across ages. TCRdb recomputed calls from the 5' RACE reads with MiXCR, one row per CDR3 protein. The repertoire consists of just over 800,000 distinct CDR3 sequences, with around 62% occurring once and the leading ten covering 25% to 30%. Material: blood. The source is a man aged 30 to 39 in good health. Each CDR3 is given with its conserved first and last residue. Each record gives: J gene, clone size, D gene, V gene, CDR3 protein, CDR3 DNA. D genes are given only for firm matches. Clone size is given for some rows only: seen once, a few or many times, or a class if the clone is expanded.

TRBJ1-2	-	-	TRBV18	CASKPGPNYGYTF	TGTGCCAGCAAACCAGGACCCAACTATGGCTACACCTTC
TRBJ2-7	-	-	TRBV4-3	CASSQEPGLTYEQYF	TGCGCCAGCAGCCAAGAACCGGGCCTCACCTACGAGCAGTACTTC
TRBJ2-4	few	-	TRBV28	CASSPPGQNLIHLAKNIQYF	TGTGCCAGCAGCCCCCCTGGACAGAATCTTATTCATCTAGCCAAAAACATTCAGTACTTC
TRBJ1-2	-	-	TRBV27	CASSSRQVGADGYTF	TGTGCCAGCAGTTCCCGACAAGTGGGGGCCGATGGCTACACCTTC
TRBJ2-5	-	TRBD2	TRBV6-2/TRBV6-3	CASSYRAGDGEETQYF	TGTGCCAGCAGTTACAGAGCGGGGGATGGGGAAGAGACCCAGTACTTC
TRBJ2-7	-	TRBD2	TRBV6-2/TRBV6-3	CASSYPSGGAFYEQYF	TGTGCCAGCAGTTACCCCAGCGGGGGGGCCTTCTACGAGCAGTACTTC
TRBJ1-6	-	-	TRBV4-2	CASSQDGQGRTPLHF	TGTGCCAGCAGCCAAGACGGGCAGGGAAGAACACCCCTCCACTTT
TRBJ2-7	-	TRBD2	TRBV7-2	CASSLEGLATYEQYF	TGTGCCAGCAGCCTGGAGGGACTAGCGACCTACGAGCAGTACTTC
TRBJ2-5	few	TRBD2	TRBV12-3/TRBV12-4	CASSAGGASETQYF	TGTGCCAGCAGCGCCGGGGGGGCCTCAGAGACCCAGTACTTC
TRBJ2-2	-	-	TRBV5-1	CASRRDTNSNTGELFF	TGCGCCAGCAGGAGGGACACAAACTCTAACACCGGGGAGCTGTTTTTT
TRBJ2-7	-	-	TRBV28	CASRATVTYEQYF	TGTGCCAGCAGGGCGACAGTGACCTACGAGCAGTACTTC
TRBJ2-5	-	TRBD2	TRBV20-1	CSATPSGGLYQETQYF	TGCAGTGCTACGCCTAGCGGGGGGCTGTACCAAGAGACCCAGTACTTC
TRBJ2-7	-	-	TRBV7-9	CASSLASDTYSYEQYF	TGTGCCAGCAGCTTAGCCTCGGACACATACTCCTACGAGCAGTACTTC
TRBJ1-6	-	-	TRBV10-3	CAISPQGRSSYNSPLHF	TGTGCCATCAGCCCTCAAGGGAGGAGCTCCTATAATTCACCCCTCCACTTT
TRBJ1-4	-	-	TRBV9	CASSPFRGNEKLFF	TGTGCCAGCAGCCCATTCAGGGGAAATGAAAAACTGTTTTTT
TRBJ1-6	-	-	TRBV5-1	CASSLEMGDGNSPLHF	TGCGCCAGCAGCTTGGAAATGGGAGATGGTAATTCACCCCTCCACTTT
TRBJ1-4	few	-	TRBV25-1	CASSVTGLGEKLFF	TGTGCCAGCAGTGTAACAGGGTTAGGTGAAAAACTGTTTTTT
TRBJ2-3	-	TRBD2	TRBV15	CATSRDLRGGYPDTQYF	TGTGCCACCAGCAGAGATCTGCGGGGGGGCTACCCAGATACGCAGTATTTT
TRBJ1-2	-	TRBD1	TRBV3-1	CASSRNGQGDYGYTF	TGTGCCAGCAGCCGTAACGGCCAGGGGGACTATGGCTACACCTTC
TRBJ2-7	-	-	TRBV18	CASSPEAGQGEQYF	TGTGCCAGCTCACCAGAGGCGGGGCAGGGCGAGCAGTACTTC
TRBJ2-1	-	TRBD2	TRBV12-3/TRBV12-4	CASSRTSGGSSEQFF	TGTGCCAGCAGTCGGACTAGCGGGGGGTCCAGTGAGCAGTTCTTC
TRBJ2-4	-	-	TRBV29-1	CSVPGASIQYF	TGCAGCGTTCCGGGGGCAAGCATTCAGTACTTC
TRBJ1-2	few	-	TRBV12-3/TRBV12-4	CASSLGRPPVDGYTF	TGTGCCAGCAGTTTAGGTCGGCCCCCTGTTGATGGCTACACCTTC
TRBJ2-3	-	TRBD1	TRBV28	CASSPTGGAADTQYF	TGTGCCAGCAGTCCTACAGGGGGCGCGGCAGATACGCAGTATTTT
TRBJ2-7	-	TRBD2	TRBV20-1	CSASSSGGAGYEQYF	TGCAGTGCTAGTTCTAGCGGGGGGGCCGGTTATGAGCAGTACTTC
TRBJ2-5	once	-	TRBV15	CATSSSRGPPFQETQYF	TGTGCCACCAGCAGCAGCAGGGGACCACCCTTCCAAGAGACCCAGTACTTC
TRBJ2-7	few	TRBD1	TRBV29-1	CSGTGTGSPYEQYF	TGCAGCGGTACCGGGACAGGGAGCCCCTACGAGCAGTACTTC
TRBJ2-1	-	-	TRBV30	CAWSGTSSEGISYNEQFF	TGTGCCTGGAGCGGGACTTCGTCCGAGGGAATCTCCTACAATGAGCAGTTCTTC
TRBJ2-1	-	-	TRBV20-1	CSATVGVQGTHYNEQFF	TGCAGTGCTACCGTTGGGGTACAGGGTACTCATTACAATGAGCAGTTCTTC
TRBJ2-4	-	TRBD1	TRBV6-2/TRBV6-3	CASSIQGARNIQYF	TGTGCCAGCAGCATACAGGGGGCGCGAAACATTCAGTACTTC
TRBJ2-1	-	TRBD2	TRBV7-2	CASSLRGGLVAHEQFF	TGTGCCAGCAGCTTAAGGGGAGGGCTAGTGGCCCATGAGCAGTTCTTC